Shown below are 23 T cell receptor beta chains from a single sample sequenced in a study of human T cells and chemical hapten exposure. TCRdb redid the calling of the RACE reads with MiXCR, one entry per CDR3 protein. The table lists fewer than 500,000 distinct CDR3 sequences, roughly 5% of them singletons. The time point denotes: patch test 1, 2 weeks after DPC sensitization. Specified treatment: therapeutic diphenylcyclopropenone sensitization with weekly scalp DPC. This specimen consisted of whole blood, obtained in connection with sensitization to the hapten diphenylcyclopropenone (DPC). These receptors came from a woman aged 50 to 60 with alopecia areata. Some clones in this sample may be carry-over from other donors' samples.

V gene TRBV20-1 combines with J gene TRBJ2-5; TRBD2 aligns across 9 bases. Germline-derived CDR1 and CDR2 are DFQATT and SNEGSKA (reference sequence). V dropped 5 bases and J dropped 4; count of bases not matched to a gene: 11. The CDR3 covers 15 residues. The CDR3 spells CSAPPGGGARETQYF. As DNA, the CDR3 is TGCAGTGCTCCCCCGGGCGGGGGGGCTAGAGAGACCCAGTACTTC.

The table lists this clonotype with many counts. V usage is TRBV3-1 and J usage is TRBJ1-1; no definite D call. The V and J ends lost 0 bases and 8 bases respectively, with 7 bases between them. Germline V gene data show CDR1 as LGHDT and CDR2 as YNNKEL (reference sequence). This CDR3 spans 12 amino acids. CDR3 in DNA: TGTGCCAGCAGCCAAGATGGCAGCGAAGCTTTCTTT. Its translation is CASSQDGSEAFF.

The chain carries TRBV5-1 and TRBJ1-1; possible D gene TRBD1, 5 bases. The CDR3 is 15 amino acids. V gave up 4 bases and J gave up 2 bases, with 15 bases separating them. CDR1 SGHRS and CDR2 YFSETQ come from the germline V gene. The CDR3 loop reads CASSKTGTANTEAFF. CDR3 DNA: TGCGCCAGCAGCAAAACCGGGACGGCTAACACTGAAGCTTTCTTT.

The rearrangement joins TRBV21-1 to TRBJ2-1; TRBD1 was called by the table and not checked on the DNA. TRBV21-1 is a pseudogene segment. This CDR3 has 14 residues. In DNA, the CDR3 is TGTGCCAGCAGAGGGACAAGCCCCTACAATGAGCAGTTCTTC. This translates into CASRGTSPYNEQFF.

This clonotype was seen repeatedly, ten times or more. V gene TRBV11-2 combines with J gene TRBJ2-2; 9 nucleotides line up with TRBD2. Germline V gene sequence: CDR1 SGHAT, CDR2 FQNNGV. CDR3 length equals 14 residues. The V segment lost 5 bases and the J segment 4 bases; nucleotides outside the gene matches: 2. The CDR3 bases are TGTGCCAGCAGCCCTAGCGGGATCACCGGGGAGCTGTTTTTT. This codes for CASSPSGITGELFF.

This clonotype occurred many times. The gene calls are TRBV12-3 or TRBV12-4 and TRBJ1-5; D call uncertain. Trimming removed 3 bases from V and 6 bases from J, with 6 bases in between. The CDR3 sequence is 12 residues long. The CDR3 spells CASSLIGQPQHF. CDR3 in DNA: TGTGCCAGCAGTTTGATCGGTCAGCCCCAGCATTTT.

This clonotype has more than one count but fewer than ten. V gene TRBV3-1 combines with J gene TRBJ1-5, with a weak D call TRBD1 (6 bases). Germline assignment: CDR1 LGHDT and CDR2 YNNKEL (reference sequence). The germline V and J ends were trimmed by 4 bases and 0 bases, with 7 bases remaining between them. CDR3 length: 14 residues. CDR3 bases: TGTGCCAGCAGCCGGGGACATAGCAATCAGCCCCAGCATTTT. It encodes CASSRGHSNQPQHF.

Only a few counts were recorded for this clonotype. CDR3 sequence: CASSRRRTGGIGNTIYF. CDR3 nucleotides: TGTGCCAGCAGTCGTCGCCGGACAGGGGGAATTGGAAACACCATATATTTT. V and J are TRBV28 and TRBJ1-3; TRBD1 matches 10 bases. Germline V CDR1 and CDR2: MDHEN, SYDVKM. Trimming cost V 5 bases and J 3 bases; bases outside gene matches: 10. This CDR3 region has 17 residues.

There are many counts of this clonotype. The chain carries TRBV12-3 or TRBV12-4 and TRBJ2-3; the match to TRBD1 covers 10 bases. The V segment lost 5 bases and the J segment 5 bases; nucleotides outside the gene matches: 4. CDR3 length: 14 residues. The CDR3 DNA reads as TGTGCCAGCAGTCCCCGGACAGGGGGAGATACGCAGTATTTT. Translated, it gives CASSPRTGGDTQYF.

This clonotype was detected ten times or more. The chain links TRBV5-1 to TRBJ2-3, with D possibly matching TRBD1 (5 bases). This CDR3 is built from 15 residues. V was clipped by 0 bases and J by 4 bases, with 12 bases between them. Germline CDR1 reads SGHRS; CDR2 reads YFSETQ. CDR3 DNA: TGCGCCAGCAGCTTGGGGGATGGACATGCAGATACGCAGTATTTT. Translating it yields CASSLGDGHADTQYF.

Many counts were recorded for this clonotype. V is TRBV6-6 and J is TRBJ1-1; weak D call: TRBD1 (5 bases). The germline V gene has CDR1 MNHNY and CDR2 SVGAGI (reference sequence). V was pared by 2 bases and J by 4 bases, with 11 bases between. The CDR3 totals 14 residues. CDR3: CASSYVRRGTEAFF. The CDR3, as DNA: TGTGCCAGCAGTTACGTTAGGAGGGGCACTGAAGCTTTCTTT.

This clonotype appeared many times. V usage is TRBV7-8 and J usage is TRBJ2-3; TRBD2 is a possible D gene (5 bases). The V gene's germline CDR1 is SGHVS and CDR2 FQNEAQ. CDR3 size: 16 residues. The V end lost 4 bases, the J end lost 2 bases, and 16 bases lay between the germline ends. In DNA, the CDR3 is TGTGCCAGCAGCTACGATTTTAGCGTCCTCACAGATACGCAGTATTTT. Translation gives CASSYDFSVLTDTQYF.

A few counts support this clonotype. The chain links TRBV7-2 to TRBJ1-5; 7 bases are a match to TRBD1. Germline CDR1 SGHTA, CDR2 FQGNSA. Trimming took 1 base from V and 3 from J; bases not matched to a gene: 3. The CDR3 has 15 residues. The CDR3 DNA is TGTGCCAGCAGCTTAGAAGGGACAGTCAATCAGCCCCAGCATTTT. This codes for CASSLEGTVNQPQHF.

V and J are TRBV29-1 and TRBJ2-5, with 7 bases that match TRBD2. CDR1 and CDR2 from the germline V gene are SQVTM and ANQGSEA. This CDR3 region has 13 residues. The CDR3, as DNA: TGCAGTTCTCGGGCGGGAGTGTTGGAGACCCAGTACTTC. It is translated as CSSRAGVLETQYF.

The V gene is TRBV15, the J gene TRBJ1-1, with D unresolved. The CDR3 length is 11 residues. The germline CDR1 and CDR2 sequences are LNHNV and YYDKDF (reference sequence). Between the trimmed V and J ends, which lost 3 bases and 4 bases, there was a span of 3 bases. The CDR3 DNA reads TGTGCCACCAGCAGTCTCACTGAAGCTTTCTTT. Its protein is CATSSLTEAFF.

To note about this clonotype: The junction differs from germline at one of its ends, possibly a read error. This chain links TRBV27 with TRBJ1-2; 8 nucleotides line up with TRBD1. The length of the CDR3 is 16 residues. Germline V gives CDR1 MNHEY, CDR2 SMNVEV (reference sequence). CDR3 sequence (DNA): TGTGCCAACAGTTGGGACAGGCTGGGAGCTAACTATGGCTACACCTTC. Protein: CANSWDRLGANYGYTF.

This clonotype was seen many times. The chain combines TRBV6-2 or TRBV6-3 with TRBJ2-2, with TRBD1 as a possible D gene (5 bases). The CDR3 extends over 15 amino acids. The germline V gene encodes CDR1 MNHEY and CDR2 SVGEGT. The V end lost 4 bases, the J end lost 2 bases, and 11 bases lay between the germline ends. In nucleotides, the CDR3 is TGTGCCAGCAGTTGGGGCAGGATAAACACCGGGGAGCTGTTTTTT. Protein sequence: CASSWGRINTGELFF.

This clonotype was found a few times. The rearrangement joins TRBV7-2 to TRBJ2-2; 9 bases fit TRBD1. Germline-derived CDR1 and CDR2 are SGHTA and FQGNSA. V lost 2 bases to trimming and J lost 2 bases; unmatched junction nucleotides: 3. The CDR3 is 16 amino acids. CDR3 sequence (DNA): TGTGCCAGCAGCTTAACAGGGGGCTTTAACACCGGGGAGCTGTTTTTT. Its protein product is CASSLTGGFNTGELFF.

The table lists this clonotype with many counts. This chain joins TRBV20-1 and TRBJ1-5; 8 bases are a match to TRBD1. CDR3 length equals 17 residues. CDR1 is DFQATT, CDR2 SNEGSKA, per germline (reference sequence). The trim removed 6 bases at V and 0 bases at J, leaving 13 bases unmatched. The CDR3 here is CSAEAGTGHNSNQPQHF. DNA for the CDR3: TGCAGTGCCGAAGCCGGGACAGGTCATAATAGCAATCAGCCCCAGCATTTT.

This clonotype was counted ten times or more. The gene calls are TRBV20-1 and TRBJ1-5, with unresolved D. The CDR3 sequence is 14 residues long. The V gene lost 3 bases and the J gene lost 0 bases, with 9 bases spanning the gap. Germline V CDR1 and CDR2: DFQATT, SNEGSKA (reference sequence). CDR3 nucleotides: TGCAGTGCTAGCCCTTCTATTAGCAATCAGCCCCAGCATTTT. Residues: CSASPSISNQPQHF.

This clonotype was observed at least ten times. The chain couples TRBV28 to TRBJ1-2; the match to TRBD1 covers 10 bases. CDR3 length equals 14 residues. The V and J ends lost 6 bases and 8 bases, in that order; junction bases with no gene match: 9. Germline CDR1 and CDR2: MDHEN and SYDVKM. In nucleotides, the CDR3 is TGTGCCAGCAGACCGGGGGACAGGGGATACGGCTACACCTTC. This translates into CASRPGDRGYGYTF.

This clonotype was picked up many times. The chain uses TRBV6-5 and TRBJ2-7, with D maybe TRBD1 (5 bases). CDR1 MNHEY and CDR2 SVGAGI come from the germline V gene. V was cut by 4 bases and J by 6 bases, with 31 bases left in between. This CDR3 is built from 19 residues. The DNA of the CDR3 is TGTGCCAGCAGTTCCCGTAACGTGCCTAAGAACCAAGTAAGGGGCGAGCAGTACTTC. Translation gives CASSSRNVPKNQVRGEQYF.

This clonotype was detected a few times. The chain couples TRBV6-6 to TRBJ2-5; TRBD2 aligns across 7 bases. This CDR3 region has 17 residues. With V trimmed by 2 bases and J by 1 base, 10 bases remained unmatched. Germline loops: CDR1 MNHNY, CDR2 SVGAGI (reference sequence). This chain's CDR3 is CASSYLSPGLLQETQYF. The CDR3 DNA reads as TGTGCCAGCAGTTACCTTAGTCCGGGACTACTCCAAGAGACCCAGTACTTC.